One sample yielded the 6 T cell receptor beta chains listed below, sequenced in a study of regulatory T cells in long-lasting Graves disease. The time point: newly diagnosed GD, antithyroid drugs for less than 3 months. Researchers made the TCR library from RNA that was extracted from PBMCs. TCR beta libraries were built with iRepertoire HTBI primers and Arm-PCR of CDR3 regions. TCRdb reanalysed the multiplex PCR reads using MiXCR and keeps one entry per CDR3 protein. This table holds about 320,000 distinct CDR3 sequences, 15% to 20% found once. This material consisted of peripheral blood mononuclear cells (PBMCs), taken at new diagnosis, from a patient treated with antithyroid drugs. The source of these receptors is a female donor with Graves disease.

The table lists this clonotype with many counts. This chain joins TRBV19 and TRBJ2-7; 7 bases agree with TRBD2. The CDR3 runs to 15 residues. From germline, CDR1 is LNHDA and CDR2 SQIVND (reference sequence). The J segment lost 3 bases and the V segment lost 3 bases, leaving 8 bases of the junction unmatched. The CDR3 DNA follows: TGTGCCAGTAGTATTGCCGCGGGAGCAGACTACGAGCAGTACTTC. It specifies CASSIAAGADYEQYF. Based on the CDR3 plus reference TRBV19 and TRBJ2-7, the full variable domain is DGGITQSPKYLFRKEGQNVTLSCEQNLNHDAMYWYRQDPGQGLRLIYYSQIVNDFQKGDIAEGYSVSREKKESFPLTVTSAQKNPTAFYLCASSIAAGADYEQYFGPGTRLTVT.

On this clonotype itself: A far larger clone is off by one base, so a read error is likely. The chain carries TRBV11-3 and TRBJ1-6, with D tentatively TRBD1 (5 bases). The length of the CDR3 is 14 residues. Trimming pared 6 bases from V and 8 bases from J, leaving 14 bases between. Germline V lookup: CDR1 SGHNT, CDR2 YENEEA. The CDR3 protein is CASSWGLGDSPLHF. The CDR3, as DNA: TGTGCCAGCAGTTGGGGCCTGGGGGATTCACCCCTCCACTTT.

This clonotype occurred many times. This chain links TRBV27 with TRBJ2-3; 7 nucleotides match TRBD2. There are 17 residues in the CDR3. Germline CDR1 reads MNHEY; CDR2 reads SMNVEV (reference sequence). With V trimmed by 2 bases and J by 0 bases, 8 bases remained unmatched. The CDR3 reads CASSLASGRPSTDTQYF. The CDR3 nucleotides are TGTGCCAGCAGTTTAGCTAGCGGAAGACCTAGCACAGATACGCAGTATTTT.

This clonotype was seen at least ten times. V is TRBV25-1 and J is TRBJ1-2; D ambiguous. The germline CDR1 and CDR2 sequences are MGHDK and SYGVNS. V gave up 4 bases and J gave up 1 base, with 10 bases separating them. The CDR3 is 14 residues long. CDR3 in amino acids: CASSGSWVNYGYTF. The CDR3 region has the DNA TGTGCCAGCAGTGGGTCGTGGGTTAACTATGGCTACACCTTC.

V usage is TRBV4-2 and J usage is TRBJ2-7; tentatively, D is TRBD2 (6 bases). Germline CDR1 is LGHNA and CDR2 is YNFKEQ. The CDR3 is made up of 16 amino acids. Trimming removed 0 bases from V and 3 bases from J, with 15 bases in between. CDR3 loop: CASSQDRLAGSYEQYF. CDR3 in DNA: TGTGCCAGCAGCCAAGATCGGCTCGCGGGAAGCTACGAGCAGTACTTC.

At least ten counts were recorded for this clonotype. The rearrangement uses TRBV20-1 and TRBJ2-1, with 8 nucleotides matching TRBD2. After removal of 0 bases from V and 5 bases from J, the junction contained 6 bases not matched to a gene. Germline CDR1 reads DFQATT; CDR2 reads SNEGSKA (reference sequence). The CDR3 consists of 15 residues. CDR3 sequence reads: CSARDPAGGHNEQFF. In nucleotides, the CDR3 is TGCAGTGCTAGAGATCCGGCGGGAGGACACAATGAGCAGTTCTTC.